The 13 T cell receptor beta chains given below trace back to one sample, sequenced in a study of T cells in lung cancer brain metastases. Method: immunoSEQ multiplex PCR; TCRdb's copy keeps in-frame clones and lacks some. The sample lists thousands of clones, 65% to 85% seen once, with around 3.2% in the top ten. The sample consisted of tumor tissue from the primary lung tumor. The receptors derive from a woman between 50 and 59 years old with non-small cell lung cancer.

This clone was recorded a few times. This rearrangement joins TRBV28 to TRBJ1-5, with D tentatively TRBD1 (6 bases). Germline V gene sequence: CDR1 MDHEN, CDR2 SYDVKM. This CDR3 contains 17 residues. V was clipped by 5 bases and J by 0 bases, with 17 bases between them. CDR3 sequence reads: CASSIPNRVRSNQPQHF. The CDR3 DNA follows: TGTGCCAGCAGTATCCCTAACAGGGTACGTAGCAATCAGCCCCAGCATTTT. The full variable domain, its missing parts supplied by reference TRBV28 and TRBJ1-5, is DVKVTQSSRYLVKRTGEKVFLECVQDMDHENMFWYRQDPGLGLRLIYFSYDVKMKEKGDIPEGYSVSREKKERFSLILESASTNQTSMYLCASSIPNRVRSNQPQHFGDGTRLSIL.

J is TRBJ1-1 and V is TRBV6-1; unclear D gene. V was cut by 4 bases and J by 5 bases, with 5 bases left in between. This CDR3 comprises 11 residues. The germline gives CDR1 MNHNS, CDR2 SASEGT. The CDR3, as DNA: TGTGCCAGCAGTGGAGGGACTGAAGCTTTCTTT. Protein: CASSGGTEAFF.

V and J are TRBV2 and TRBJ1-3; tentative D call: TRBD1 (6 bases). V gave up 10 bases and J gave up 1 base, with 14 bases separating them. CDR3 length: 14 residues. Germline values: CDR1 SNHLY, CDR2 FYNNEI. This CDR3 is CAITRTGSGNTIYF. CDR3 sequence (DNA): TGTGCCATCACAAGAACAGGGTCTGGAAACACCATATATTTT.

The rearrangement links TRBV29-1 to TRBJ2-5; 8 bases are a match to TRBD2. This CDR3 comprises 14 residues. The junction had 10 bases not matched to a gene; V was cut back by 6 bases and J by 4 bases. Germline V gene sequence: CDR1 SQVTM, CDR2 ANQGSEA. This chain's CDR3 is CSVPKGTSRETQYF. In DNA form, the CDR3 reads TGCAGCGTCCCCAAAGGGACTAGTAGAGAGACCCAGTACTTC.

The genes are TRBV30 and TRBJ2-5; the D gene is possibly TRBD1 (6 bases). CDR1 is GTSNPN, CDR2 SVGIG, per germline (reference sequence). With 4 bases removed from V and 9 bases from J, the gap between germline ends came to 12 bases. CDR3 size: 11 residues. CDR3 nucleotides: TGTGCCTGGAAACTGGACAGTTCCCAGTACTTC. The encoded protein is CAWKLDSSQYF.

This chain connects TRBV7-8 to TRBJ2-1; 8 bases line up with TRBD2. CDR3 size: 17 residues. V lost 5 bases and J lost 4; bases outside the gene matches: 13. Germline-derived CDR1 and CDR2 are SGHVS and FQNEAQ. The CDR3 region is CASSGTSPGGRYNEQFF. The CDR3 DNA reads as TGTGCCAGCAGCGGAACCTCCCCGGGGGGGCGGTACAATGAGCAGTTCTTC.

This chain joins TRBV7-9 and TRBJ1-4; D is undetermined. Trimming cost V 4 bases and J 5 bases, with 17 bases left between them. Germline V gives CDR1 SEHNR, CDR2 FQNEAQ (reference sequence). The CDR3 has 16 amino acids. The CDR3 DNA is TGTGCCAGCAGCTCCAACGCCGGGGATAGCAATGAAAAACTGTTTTTT. Translation gives CASSSNAGDSNEKLFF.

The V and J genes are TRBV18 and TRBJ1-3, with D possibly TRBD1 on 5 matching bases. The germline gives CDR1 KGHSH, CDR2 LQKENI. There are 16 residues in the CDR3. The V gene lost 1 base and the J gene lost 2 bases, with 12 bases spanning the gap. The CDR3 protein is CASSPQGNLPGNTIYF. The CDR3, as DNA: TGTGCCAGCTCACCACAGGGGAATCTACCTGGAAACACCATATATTTT.

The chain is built from TRBV5-4 and TRBJ2-5; unclear D gene. With 3 bases removed from V and 1 base from J, the gap between germline ends came to 4 bases. The CDR3 covers 12 residues. CDR1 and CDR2 (germline): SGHNT, YYREEE (reference sequence). The CDR3 region has the DNA TGTGCCAGCAGCTATCCCCAAGAGACCCAGTACTTC. Translating it yields CASSYPQETQYF.

The V gene is TRBV5-1, the J gene TRBJ1-2, with D perhaps matching TRBD1 (5 bases). Per the germline V gene, CDR1 is SGHRS and CDR2 is YFSETQ. This CDR3 has 12 residues. With 3 bases removed from V and 6 bases from J, the gap between germline ends came to 9 bases. The CDR3: CASSSGTDGYTF. In nucleotides, the CDR3 is TGCGCCAGCAGCTCCGGGACGGATGGCTACACCTTC.

In this sample, this clone turned up once. The germline gene is not matched at one end of the junction; a read error may be the cause. The J gene is TRBJ1-2, the V gene TRBV10-3; no reliable D call. This CDR3 spans 17 amino acids. Looked up from germline, CDR1 is ENHRY and CDR2 is SYGVKD. The CDR3 DNA reads TGTGCCATTAGTGGGCAAGGACCGAACACCACTAACTATGGCTACACCTTC. As protein: CAISGQGPNTTNYGYTF.

This clone was seen just once. The V call is TRBV7-9, the J call TRBJ2-2, with no clear D. Looked up from germline, CDR1 is SEHNR and CDR2 is FQNEAQ (reference sequence). This CDR3 region has 17 residues. Between the trimmed V and J ends, which lost 5 bases and 4 bases, there was a span of 20 bases. The CDR3 nucleotides read TGTGCCAGCAGCCCCCCAGTGGGGTCCCCGTCCACCGGGGAGCTGTTTTTT. Translating gives CASSPPVGSPSTGELFF.

The chain links TRBV6-4 to TRBJ2-2; no definite D call. Germline loops: CDR1 MRHNA, CDR2 SNTAGT. This CDR3 contains 13 residues. The V end lost 2 bases, the J end lost 1 base, and 2 bases lay between the germline ends. As DNA, the CDR3 is TGTGCCAGCAGTGACGGGAACACCGGGGAGCTGTTTTTT. Translation: CASSDGNTGELFF.